The 7 T cell receptor beta chains below all came from one sample that was sequenced in a study of cytomegalovirus exposure and HLA in healthy donors. The PCR had 60 Vbeta and 13 Jbeta primers. Clones were read by immunoSEQ multiplex PCR, and TCRdb kept only the in-frame ones, dropping some. The table records around 140,000 clones, 76% of them present only once. Sequencing used PBMCs. Source of these receptors: a middle-aged man in good health and CMV-seronegative.

This sequence joins TRBV6-5 and TRBJ2-7; 9 bases are shared with TRBD1. Germline V lookup: CDR1 MNHEY, CDR2 SVGAGI. After removal of 11 bases from V and 4 bases from J, the junction contained 9 bases not matched to a gene. The CDR3 has 13 amino acids. CDR3 DNA: TGTGCCTCAGGGGGACAGGGTAGGTACGAGCAGTACTTC. Protein: CASGGQGRYEQYF.

J is TRBJ2-7 and V is TRBV19, with 12 bases aligning to TRBD2. Germline trimming cut 8 bases from V and 2 bases from J; bases unmatched to any gene: 4. The CDR3 runs 14 residues. Germline V gene lookup returns CDR1 LNHDA and CDR2 SQIVND (reference sequence). CDR3 residues: CASSTSGGAYEQYF. The CDR3 nucleotides are TGTGCCAGTTCGACTAGCGGGGGAGCCTACGAGCAGTACTTC.

The chain recombines TRBV18 with TRBJ2-7, with a tentative D call TRBD1 (8 bases). This CDR3 has 17 amino acids. Deletions cut 3 bases from V and 6 bases from J, with 24 bases between. CDR1 KGHSH and CDR2 LQKENI come from the germline V gene. In DNA, the CDR3 is TGTGCCAGCTCACCGGAGGCCAGGACAGGGAGGGTTTCCGAGCAGTACTTC. This encodes CASSPEARTGRVSEQYF.

The CDR3 region is CASSYTPGLADSEQYF. CDR3 DNA: TGTGCCAGCAGTTACACCCCGGGACTAGCGGACAGCGAGCAGTACTTC. V gene TRBV6-5 combines with J gene TRBJ2-7, with TRBD2 matching 11 bases. The ends lost 2 bases at V and 6 bases at J; junction bases unmatched: 9. The CDR3 sequence is 16 residues long. CDR1 and CDR2 (germline): MNHEY, SVGAGI.

This chain links TRBV7-6 with TRBJ1-5; weak D call: TRBD1 (5 bases). This CDR3 is built from 15 residues. The germline V gene encodes CDR1 SGHVS and CDR2 FNYEAQ. V was shortened by 0 bases and J by 3 bases, with 9 bases between the two germline ends. For the CDR3, the DNA is TGTGCCAGCAGCTTAGCGGGAGGGGACAATCAGCCCCAGCATTTT. Translated: CASSLAGGDNQPQHF.

The V call is TRBV29-1, the J call TRBJ2-1; D might be TRBD2 (7 bases). CDR1 SQVTM and CDR2 ANQGSEA come from the germline V gene. The V gene lost 0 bases and the J gene lost 10 bases, with 31 bases spanning the gap. The CDR3 runs 19 residues. The CDR3 sequence is CSVEDLDGGPRLFEMEQFF. The CDR3 region has the DNA TGCAGCGTTGAAGATTTGGACGGGGGGCCTCGCCTTTTTGAGATGGAGCAGTTCTTC.

The rearrangement links TRBV7-2 to TRBJ1-5; possible D gene TRBD1, 6 bases. The V end lost 3 bases, the J end lost 4 bases, and 10 bases lay between the germline ends. In germline, CDR1 is SGHTA, CDR2 FQGNSA. There are 14 residues in the CDR3. The CDR3 DNA follows: TGTGCCAGCAGCTTCGGGACACTGAATCAGCCCCAGCATTTT. This codes for CASSFGTLNQPQHF.